This note documents a single T cell receptor beta chain sequence. The antigen is unknown. Germline loops: CDR1 ENHRY, CDR2 SYGVKD. This CDR3 has 14 amino acids. Germline trimming cut 4 bases from V and 4 bases from J; bases unmatched to any gene: 5. The data derive from a study of graft-versus-host responses after intestinal transplantation. The overall study: Recipients had multivisceral, liver-intestinal, or isolated intestinal transplants.

Regarding the study as a whole: Maximum circulating GvH clone levels tracked with early post-transplant HvG decreases. Recipient bone marrow held GvH clones, some seen earlier in ileum or blood.

Sequencing was performed with immunoSEQ multiplex PCR; in TCRdb, only in-frame clones are kept and a portion is missing. Among some 100,000 clones listed, under 95% were seen once. Sequences were derived from unstimulated CD8+ T cells sorted from spleen or lymph node cells, sampled before transplant. The receptor was isolated from a human donor who was the organ donor for an intestinal transplant. This chain links TRBV10-3 with TRBJ2-7; TRBD1 matches at 9 bases. Here the CDR3 DNA reads TGTGCCATCAGTGCCGGGACAGGGAGGTACGAGCAGTACTTC. Encoded protein: CAISAGTGRYEQYF.